Shown below are 4 T cell receptor beta chains from a single sample sequenced in a study of regulatory T cells in long-lasting Graves disease. Arm-PCR of CDR3 regions and iRepertoire HTBI primers were the basis on which TCR beta libraries were built. Via MiXCR, TCRdb re-called the multiplex PCR reads, giving one row per CDR3 protein. Of 440,000 or so distinct CDR3 sequences listed, 16% were seen once; the top ten hold around 11%. Regarding time point: newly diagnosed GD, antithyroid drugs for less than 3 months. From RNA extracted from PBMCs, the TCR library was made. The same sample was also studied in work on T cells in Graves' hyperthyroidism and ophthalmopathy.

Material: peripheral blood mononuclear cells (PBMCs), obtained at new diagnosis, from a patient treated with antithyroid drugs. The receptors were sampled from a woman between 25 and 40 years old with Graves disease.

This clonotype was recorded at least ten times. V is TRBV10-3 and J is TRBJ2-7, with TRBD1 matching over 7 bases. Germline CDR1 reads ENHRY; CDR2 reads SYGVKD. The ends lost 10 bases at V and 5 bases at J; junction bases unmatched: 5. This CDR3 is 11 amino acids long. The CDR3 loop reads CATTQGNEQYF. In DNA, the CDR3 is TGTGCCACCACACAGGGGAACGAGCAGTACTTC.

Many counts were recorded for this clonotype. This chain links TRBV29-1 with TRBJ2-2; 13 nucleotides line up with TRBD2. The CDR3 spans 17 residues. The trim removed 5 bases at V and 6 bases at J, leaving 12 bases unmatched. In germline, CDR1 is SQVTM, CDR2 ANQGSEA. CDR3 in amino acids: CSVKATSGRANSGELFF. The CDR3 DNA reads TGCAGCGTTAAGGCCACTAGCGGGAGGGCAAATTCCGGGGAGCTGTTTTTT.

Comments on this clonotype: With a much larger clone just one base away, this may be a read error. The CDR3 sequence: CASSLGRGLSYERYF. In nucleotides, the CDR3 is TGTGCCAGCAGCTTAGGCCGGGGCCTCTCCTACGAGCGGTACTTC. The J gene is TRBJ2-7, the V gene TRBV7-3; TRBD1 or TRBD2 may be the D gene (5 bases each). The germline V gene encodes CDR1 SGHTA and CDR2 FQGTGA. The CDR3 has 15 amino acids.

This clonotype was counted at least ten times. The rearrangement uses TRBV28 and TRBJ2-5; TRBD1 might be the D (5 bases). Deletions cut 4 bases from V and 3 bases from J, with 9 bases between. The CDR3 is 13 residues long. Germline loops: CDR1 MDHEN, CDR2 SYDVKM. CDR3 loop: CASSSDKKETQYF. CDR3 DNA sequence: TGTGCCAGCAGTTCGGACAAAAAAGAGACCCAGTACTTC. Full variable domain (remainder filled in from reference TRBV28 and TRBJ2-5): DVKVTQSSRYLVKRTGEKVFLECVQDMDHENMFWYRQDPGLGLRLIYFSYDVKMKEKGDIPEGYSVSREKKERFSLILESASTNQTSMYLCASSSDKKETQYFGPGTRLLVL.